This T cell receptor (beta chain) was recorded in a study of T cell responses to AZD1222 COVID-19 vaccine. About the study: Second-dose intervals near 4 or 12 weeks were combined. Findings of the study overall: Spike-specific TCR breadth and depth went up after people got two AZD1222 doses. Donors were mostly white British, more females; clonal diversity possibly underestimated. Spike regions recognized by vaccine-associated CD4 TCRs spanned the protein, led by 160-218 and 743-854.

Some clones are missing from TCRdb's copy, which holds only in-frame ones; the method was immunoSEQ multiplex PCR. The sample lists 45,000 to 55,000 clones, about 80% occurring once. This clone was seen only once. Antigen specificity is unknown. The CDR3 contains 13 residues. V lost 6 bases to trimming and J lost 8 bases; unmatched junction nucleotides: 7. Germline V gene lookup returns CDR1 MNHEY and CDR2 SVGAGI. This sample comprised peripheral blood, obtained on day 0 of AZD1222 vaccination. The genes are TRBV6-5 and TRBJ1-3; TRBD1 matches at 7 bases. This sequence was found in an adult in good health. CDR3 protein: CASRPQGVDTIYF. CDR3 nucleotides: TGTGCCAGCAGACCGCAGGGGGTCGACACCATATATTTT.